The 23 T cell receptor beta chains listed next were all sequenced from one sample in a study of blood T cell repertoires in COVID-19. The method was immunoSEQ multiplex PCR; TCRdb's version includes in-frame clones alone and lacks a portion of them. The profile covers approximately 450,000 clones, with around 88% appearing a single time and 4.3% taken by the ten largest. Sequences were obtained from peripheral blood. The receptors derive from a woman in her 30s with acute or convalescent COVID-19.

The V and J genes are TRBV4-2 and TRBJ1-6; no firm D call. The CDR3 loop spans 15 amino acids. V lost 0 bases, J lost 6 bases, and 9 bases lay in between. Germline loops: CDR1 LGHNA, CDR2 YNFKEQ. The chain's CDR3 is CASSQENRGNSPLHF. DNA of the CDR3: TGTGCCAGCAGCCAAGAGAACCGAGGTAATTCACCCCTCCACTTT.

The chain carries TRBV6-4 and TRBJ2-5; 12 bases line up with TRBD2. Germline assignment: CDR1 MRHNA and CDR2 SNTAGT. Trimming took 9 bases from V and 6 from J; bases not matched to a gene: 8. The CDR3 sequence is 14 residues long. The CDR3 sequence: CASPTSGGHKTQYF. The CDR3 DNA sequence: TGTGCCAGTCCGACTAGCGGGGGTCACAAGACCCAGTACTTC.

This rearrangement joins TRBV7-9 to TRBJ1-1; no firm D call. Germline V lookup: CDR1 SEHNR, CDR2 FQNEAQ (reference sequence). This CDR3 is built from 15 residues. The germline V and J ends were trimmed by 6 bases and 4 bases, with 18 bases remaining between them. Here the CDR3 DNA reads TGTGCCAGCAGTCCACGGGGAGGGATGGGCACTGAAGCTTTCTTT. Its protein product is CASSPRGGMGTEAFF. Variable domain in full (rest from reference TRBV7-9 and TRBJ1-1): DTGVSQNPRHKITKRGQNVTFRCDPISEHNRLYWYRQTLGQGPEFLTYFQNEAQLEKSRLLSDRFSAERPKGSFSTLEIQRTEQGDSAMYLCASSPRGGMGTEAFFGQGTRLTVV.

To note about this clone: In the same sample, other DNA sequences code for this CDR3. The V gene is TRBV9, the J gene TRBJ2-7, with a weak D call TRBD2 (6 bases). The germline V gene encodes CDR1 SGDLS and CDR2 YYNGEE. The ends were cut back, 4 bases at V and 1 base at J, with 15 bases in the middle. This CDR3 comprises 15 residues. CDR3 sequence: CASSIGGGASYEQYF. For the CDR3, the DNA is TGTGCCAGCAGCATCGGAGGAGGGGCGTCCTACGAGCAGTACTTC.

V is TRBV18 and J is TRBJ1-6; D remains ambiguous. With 2 bases removed from V and 8 bases from J, the gap between germline ends came to 7 bases. CDR3 length equals 13 residues. In germline, CDR1 is KGHSH, CDR2 LQKENI. Here the CDR3 reads CASSPAIDSPLHF. The DNA for the CDR3 is TGTGCCAGCTCACCAGCGATCGATTCACCCCTCCACTTT.

Of note for this clone: Other nucleotide sequences in the sample specify the same CDR3. The chain employs TRBV11-2 and TRBJ2-7, with D possibly matching TRBD1 (6 bases). With 0 bases removed from V and 3 bases from J, the gap between germline ends came to 6 bases. CDR1 is SGHAT, CDR2 FQNNGV, per germline. The CDR3 sequence is 13 residues long. CDR3 region: CASSLDRGYEQYF. CDR3 sequence (DNA): TGTGCCAGCAGCTTAGACAGGGGCTACGAGCAGTACTTC. The whole variable domain, filled in from reference TRBV11-2 and TRBJ2-7, reads EAGVAQSPRYKIIEKRQSVAFWCNPISGHATLYWYQQILGQGPKLLIQFQNNGVVDDSQLPKDRFSAERLKGVDSTLKIQPAKLEDSAVYLCASSLDRGYEQYFGPGTRLTVT.

The rearrangement uses TRBV6-5 and TRBJ2-3, with 7 positions matching TRBD1. V dropped 6 bases and J dropped 2; count of bases not matched to a gene: 8. Germline values: CDR1 MNHEY, CDR2 SVGAGI. This CDR3 has 15 amino acids. CDR3 amino acids: CASSDRDRNTDTQYF. The CDR3 DNA follows: TGTGCCAGCAGCGACAGGGACAGAAACACAGATACGCAGTATTTT.

CDR3 nucleotide sequence: TGCGCCAGCAGCAACCACAGGGTCAGTGAGAAAATTAACTATGGCTACACCTTC. Encoded protein: CASSNHRVSEKINYGYTF. The V call is TRBV4-1, the J call TRBJ1-2, with D tentatively TRBD1 (6 bases). V lost 5 bases, J lost 1 base, and 23 bases lay in between. CDR1 is MGHRA and CDR2 is YSYEKL in the germline V gene. The CDR3 is 18 residues long.

CDR3 residues: CASSLARGIEQYF. Written as DNA, the CDR3 is TGTGCCAGCAGCTTAGCTAGGGGGATCGAGCAGTACTTC. The gene calls are TRBV7-6 and TRBJ2-7; weak D call: TRBD1 (6 bases). V was trimmed by 0 bases and J by 6 bases, leaving 9 bases between them. The germline V gene has CDR1 SGHVS and CDR2 FNYEAQ. This CDR3 is built from 13 residues.

The rearrangement joins TRBV5-4 to TRBJ2-5, with D tentatively TRBD1 (6 bases). The CDR3 consists of 15 residues. V shed 2 bases and J shed 2 bases, with 13 bases lying between them. CDR1 and CDR2 (germline): SGHNT, YYREEE (reference sequence). The CDR3 spells CASSFKTGFQETQYF. CDR3 nucleotides: TGTGCCAGCAGCTTTAAGACAGGTTTTCAAGAGACCCAGTACTTC.

This clone was observed a few times. This sample also contains other DNA sequences that code for the same CDR3. This chain links TRBV5-1 with TRBJ2-2, with D possibly being TRBD1 (6 bases). CDR1 and CDR2 from the germline V gene are SGHRS and YFSETQ. The V gene lost 2 bases and the J gene lost 6 bases, with 8 bases spanning the gap. This CDR3 spans 13 amino acids. The CDR3 DNA follows: TGCGCCAGCAGCTTACAGGGTGCCGGGGAGCTGTTTTTT. It specifies CASSLQGAGELFF.

The chain recombines TRBV29-1 with TRBJ2-7; possibly TRBD1 for D (5 bases). The V gene lost 4 bases and the J gene lost 3 bases, with 10 bases spanning the gap. The V gene's germline CDR1 is SQVTM and CDR2 ANQGSEA. The CDR3 runs 12 residues. This CDR3 reads CSVVGQNYEQYF. Written as DNA, the CDR3 is TGCAGCGTTGTAGGACAAAACTACGAGCAGTACTTC.

The chain recombines TRBV4-1 with TRBJ2-2, with TRBD2 identical over 7 bases. The junction had 9 bases not matched to a gene; V was cut back by 4 bases and J by 4 bases. The CDR3 runs 16 residues. Germline CDR1 MGHRA, CDR2 YSYEKL. The CDR3: CASSPSERGVTGELFF. For the CDR3, the DNA is TGCGCCAGCAGCCCCTCGGAGCGGGGAGTCACCGGGGAGCTGTTTTTT.

The gene calls are TRBV4-2 and TRBJ1-1, with D perhaps matching TRBD1 (5 bases). Trimming removed 2 bases at V and 1 base at J, with 11 bases between. Germline CDR1 is LGHNA and CDR2 is YNFKEQ. The CDR3 covers 15 residues. The DNA of the CDR3 is TGTGCCAGCAGCCAATTGGCCAGGGAGAACACTGAAGCTTTCTTT. Translating gives CASSQLARENTEAFF.

This chain connects TRBV9 to TRBJ2-3; tentatively, D is TRBD1 (5 bases). Trimming pared 0 bases from V and 4 bases from J, leaving 24 bases between. CDR3 size: 19 residues. Germline CDR1 and CDR2: SGDLS and YYNGEE. CDR3: CASSVATGAASSVADTQYF. The CDR3 DNA sequence: TGTGCCAGCAGCGTAGCTACAGGCGCCGCTAGTTCCGTCGCAGATACGCAGTATTTT.

This clone was observed a handful of times. The rearrangement joins TRBV3-1 (or the pseudogene TRBV3-2) to TRBJ1-6; 8 bases match TRBD1. The CDR3 runs 17 residues. The germline V gene has CDR1 LGHDT and CDR2 YNNKEL (reference sequence). V gave up 3 bases and J gave up 5 bases; unmatched junction bases: 9. Here the CDR3 reads CASSHANRGKNNSPLHF. The CDR3 DNA follows: TGTGCCAGCAGCCACGCAAACAGGGGGAAGAATAATTCACCCCTCCACTTT.

This chain joins TRBV5-1 and TRBJ2-3; D is uncertain. The CDR3 consists of 14 residues. The germline CDR1 and CDR2 sequences are SGHRS and YFSETQ. The V gene lost 1 base and the J gene lost 2 bases, with 8 bases spanning the gap. The CDR3 coding sequence is TGCGCCAGCAGCTTGCGACAACCCACAGATACGCAGTATTTT. It yields the protein CASSLRQPTDTQYF.

This chain connects TRBV7-6 to TRBJ1-4, with no clear D. From germline, CDR1 is SGHVS and CDR2 FNYEAQ. Trimming took off 3 bases at V and 8 bases at J, with 10 bases between the two ends. This CDR3 contains 13 residues. This CDR3 is CASSFGVPEKLFF. The CDR3 bases are TGTGCCAGCAGCTTCGGGGTCCCCGAAAAACTGTTTTTT.

The V and J genes are TRBV10-3 and TRBJ2-5, with 8 positions matching TRBD1. V shed 10 bases, J shed 2 bases, and the junction held 9 bases outside the gene matches. Germline V gene data show CDR1 as ENHRY and CDR2 as SYGVKD. The CDR3 spans 14 residues. The CDR3 loop reads CATAPGTGQETQYF. The CDR3 nucleotides read TGTGCCACCGCCCCCGGGACAGGTCAAGAGACCCAGTACTTC.

The V call is TRBV2, the J call TRBJ2-3; 10 nucleotides line up with TRBD2. In germline, CDR1 is SNHLY, CDR2 FYNNEI. The CDR3 loop spans 15 amino acids. V lost 10 bases to trimming and J lost 5 bases; unmatched junction nucleotides: 12. CDR3 in DNA: TGTGCCACCCCCGGCCGAGCGGGGGGGCTAGATACGCAGTATTTT. Amino acid sequence: CATPGRAGGLDTQYF.

This chain uses TRBV6-5 with TRBJ2-7; 11 nucleotides line up with TRBD2. The CDR3 length is 15 residues. From germline, CDR1 is MNHEY and CDR2 SVGAGI. Losses at the gene ends were 4 bases for V and 0 bases for J; bases not matched to a gene: 2. The CDR3 DNA reads TGTGCCAGCAGTTCTAGCGGGGGGAGCTCCTACGAGCAGTACTTC. It translates to CASSSSGGSSYEQYF.

Ten or more counts support this clone. The V gene is TRBV4-1, the J gene TRBJ1-2, with TRBD1 as a possible D gene (6 bases). The germline V gene has CDR1 MGHRA and CDR2 YSYEKL. The length of the CDR3 is 15 residues. V was shortened by 1 base and J by 5 bases, with 14 bases between the two germline ends. CDR3 DNA sequence: TGCGCCAGCAGCCAAGGGATCACAGGGATGTATGGCTACACCTTC. Amino acid sequence: CASSQGITGMYGYTF.

The CDR3 bases are TGTGCCAGCAGCTCCCTTTACGGCCAAGAGACCCAGTACTTC. Residues: CASSSLYGQETQYF. The genes are TRBV5-5 and TRBJ2-5; the D is unclear. This CDR3 comprises 14 residues. The V end lost 3 bases, the J end lost 1 base, and 10 bases lay between the germline ends. CDR1 is SGHKS, CDR2 YYEKEE, per germline (reference sequence).